The 19 T cell receptor beta chains below all came from one sample that was sequenced in a study of OX40 agonist ivuxolimab in advanced cancers. Using immunoSEQ multiplex PCR, the repertoire was profiled, and TCRdb retains in-frame clones only, with some absent. The table has 100,000 to 120,000 clones, over 85% seen once. The sample consisted of CD4+ or CD8+ T cells sorted from blood, taken in a trial of the OX40 agonist ivuxolimab. These receptors came from an adult with an advanced solid tumor such as melanoma, head and neck, liver or kidney cancer.

The chain carries TRBV6-1 and TRBJ2-1; 9 bases fit TRBD2. The CDR3 spans 14 residues. V lost 5 bases to trimming and J lost 8 bases; unmatched junction nucleotides: 7. CDR1 is MNHNS, CDR2 SASEGT, per germline. CDR3 region: CASSLGGGAYEQFF. The CDR3 coding sequence is TGTGCCAGCAGTTTAGGCGGGGGGGCATATGAGCAGTTCTTC.

The chain is built from TRBV6-5 and TRBJ2-7; the D call may be TRBD1 or TRBD2 (5 bases each). The CDR3 contains 15 residues. Germline V gene lookup returns CDR1 MNHEY and CDR2 SVGAGI. V was shortened by 0 bases and J by 0 bases, with 9 bases between the two germline ends. The CDR3 region has the DNA TGTGCCAGCAGTTACTCGAACGGGGCCTCCTACGAGCAGTACTTC. As protein: CASSYSNGASYEQYF.

This clone was counted between two and nine times. The chain joins TRBV27 to TRBJ2-1; D remains ambiguous. Germline V lookup: CDR1 MNHEY, CDR2 SMNVEV (reference sequence). V lost 6 bases, J lost 10 bases, and 25 bases lay in between. The CDR3 is 16 amino acids. The CDR3 loop reads CASRPRPGPDLGEQFF. Written as DNA, the CDR3 is TGTGCCAGCAGGCCTCGTCCCGGGCCCGATTTGGGGGAGCAGTTCTTC.

CDR3 region: CASSARDRMNTEAFF. In DNA, the CDR3 is TGTGCCAGCAGTGCCCGGGACAGAATGAACACTGAAGCTTTCTTT. V usage is TRBV25-1 and J usage is TRBJ1-1, with 7 bases matching TRBD1. The J segment lost 0 bases and the V segment lost 4 bases, leaving 5 bases of the junction unmatched. The CDR3 is 15 amino acids. Germline V lookup: CDR1 MGHDK, CDR2 SYGVNS.

The rearrangement links TRBV6-5 to TRBJ2-7; D perhaps matches TRBD2 (6 bases). V shed 0 bases and J shed 2 bases, with 14 bases lying between them. Germline V gene sequence: CDR1 MNHEY, CDR2 SVGAGI. The CDR3 consists of 16 residues. The CDR3 spells CASSYSLAATTYEQYF. The CDR3 DNA sequence: TGTGCCAGCAGTTACTCTTTAGCGGCCACAACCTACGAGCAGTACTTC.

V usage is TRBV6-5 and J usage is TRBJ2-7; D gene uncertain. CDR1 and CDR2 (germline): MNHEY, SVGAGI. Trimming stripped 6 bases from V and 5 bases from J, with 11 bases between. CDR3 length equals 12 residues. The chain's CDR3 is CASRKGLHEQYF. DNA for the CDR3: TGTGCCAGCAGGAAGGGCCTTCACGAGCAGTACTTC.

The V gene is TRBV29-1, the J gene TRBJ1-1; weak D call: TRBD1 (5 bases). This CDR3 contains 12 residues. V lost 8 bases, J lost 0 bases, and 10 bases lay in between. Germline V gene sequence: CDR1 SQVTM, CDR2 ANQGSEA. The CDR3 loop reads CSPTVLNTEAFF. DNA for the CDR3: TGCAGCCCGACAGTATTGAACACTGAAGCTTTCTTT.

The table lists this clone with a few counts. The chain couples TRBV6-5 to TRBJ2-7; TRBD2 might be the D (5 bases). Germline V gene lookup returns CDR1 MNHEY and CDR2 SVGAGI. V was pared by 7 bases and J by 3 bases, with 10 bases between. CDR3 length: 12 residues. In nucleotides, the CDR3 is TGTGCCAGCAATGAGGGTATCTACGAGCAGTACTTC. Encoded protein: CASNEGIYEQYF.

The genes are TRBV28 and TRBJ2-7; D possibly uses TRBD1 or TRBD2 (5 bases each). This CDR3 has 16 amino acids. The germline V gene encodes CDR1 MDHEN and CDR2 SYDVKM. Trimming took off 4 bases at V and 2 bases at J, with 18 bases between the two ends. The CDR3 coding sequence is TGTGCCAGCAGTTCCCCCGGGACGGCTGAGACCTACGAGCAGTACTTC. It yields the protein CASSSPGTAETYEQYF.

V and J are TRBV29-1 and TRBJ2-3, with 8 bases that match TRBD2. Losses at the gene ends were 7 bases for V and 0 bases for J; bases not matched to a gene: 6. Germline V lookup: CDR1 SQVTM, CDR2 ANQGSEA. The CDR3 sequence is 14 residues long. The CDR3 loop is CSAVAGYSTDTQYF. The CDR3 coding sequence is TGCAGCGCTGTAGCGGGGTACAGCACAGATACGCAGTATTTT.

The V and J genes are TRBV5-1 and TRBJ2-7, with 13 bases identical to TRBD2. V gave up 4 bases and J gave up 7 bases; unmatched junction bases: 5. This CDR3 region has 14 residues. Germline CDR1 and CDR2: SGHRS and YFSETQ. CDR3 in amino acids: CASSPGLAGDEQYF. In DNA, the CDR3 is TGCGCCAGCAGCCCCGGACTAGCGGGAGATGAGCAGTACTTC.

V gene TRBV28 combines with J gene TRBJ2-5, with TRBD2 matching 10 bases. The V gene's germline CDR1 is MDHEN and CDR2 SYDVKM. The V segment lost 6 bases and the J segment 0 bases; nucleotides outside the gene matches: 4. The CDR3 has 15 amino acids. Written as DNA, the CDR3 is TGTGCCAGCAGCTTTAGCGGGAGGTACCAAGAGACCCAGTACTTC. It encodes CASSFSGRYQETQYF.

A few counts support this clone. The CDR3 sequence: CAISDDRNYGYTF. CDR3 sequence (DNA): TGTGCCATCAGCGACGACAGAAACTATGGCTACACCTTC. The chain couples TRBV10-3 to TRBJ1-2, with D maybe TRBD1 (5 bases). CDR3 size: 13 residues. Germline CDR1 is ENHRY and CDR2 is SYGVKD. Trimming took 6 bases from V and 2 from J, leaving 10 bases between them.

The chain links TRBV29-1 to TRBJ2-7; D unclear. The germline V gene encodes CDR1 SQVTM and CDR2 ANQGSEA. The V end was cut by 0 bases, the J end by 7 bases, with 10 bases between. CDR3 length: 12 amino acids. The CDR3 coding sequence is TGCAGCGTTGAAGAGATCGGCGGAGAGCAGTACTTC. It encodes CSVEEIGGEQYF.

The chain couples TRBV7-9 to TRBJ2-3, with 7 bases lining up with TRBD1. There are 13 residues in the CDR3. The junction had 2 bases not matched to a gene; V was cut back by 5 bases and J by 3 bases. The germline CDR1 and CDR2 sequences are SEHNR and FQNEAQ (reference sequence). For the CDR3, the DNA is TGTGCCAGCAGCCCGACAGGGACAGATACGCAGTATTTT. Translating gives CASSPTGTDTQYF.

The chain uses TRBV6-5 and TRBJ2-6; D is unclear. CDR3 length equals 16 residues. CDR1 MNHEY and CDR2 SVGAGI come from the germline V gene. Deletions cut 4 bases from V and 0 bases from J, with 10 bases between. CDR3: CASSFRISSGANVLTF. The CDR3 region has the DNA TGTGCCAGCAGTTTTCGGATTAGCTCTGGGGCCAACGTCCTGACTTTC.

The rearrangement links TRBV7-9 to TRBJ1-2, with no clear D. Per the germline V gene, CDR1 is SEHNR and CDR2 is FQNEAQ (reference sequence). Trimming took off 5 bases at V and 7 bases at J, with 11 bases between the two ends. The length of the CDR3 is 12 residues. The CDR3, as DNA: TGTGCCAGCAGCGTAGGAGTAGCTGGCTACACCTTC. Its translation: CASSVGVAGYTF.

This clone was seen a few times. This chain links TRBV28 with TRBJ1-5; 8 nucleotides align to TRBD1. CDR1 and CDR2 from the germline V gene are MDHEN and SYDVKM. The CDR3 has 14 residues. After removal of 8 bases from V and 2 bases from J, the junction contained 5 bases not matched to a gene. As DNA, the CDR3 is TGTGCCAGCGATGGACAGGGTGGCAATCAGCCCCAGCATTTT. It specifies CASDGQGGNQPQHF.

The V call is TRBV25-1, the J call TRBJ1-2; D is unresolved. Trimming took off 5 bases at V and 4 bases at J, with 8 bases between the two ends. The CDR3 is 12 amino acids. Per the germline V gene, CDR1 is MGHDK and CDR2 is SYGVNS. CDR3 loop: CASSRGSYGYTF. CDR3 DNA: TGTGCCAGCAGTCGGGGATCCTATGGCTACACCTTC.